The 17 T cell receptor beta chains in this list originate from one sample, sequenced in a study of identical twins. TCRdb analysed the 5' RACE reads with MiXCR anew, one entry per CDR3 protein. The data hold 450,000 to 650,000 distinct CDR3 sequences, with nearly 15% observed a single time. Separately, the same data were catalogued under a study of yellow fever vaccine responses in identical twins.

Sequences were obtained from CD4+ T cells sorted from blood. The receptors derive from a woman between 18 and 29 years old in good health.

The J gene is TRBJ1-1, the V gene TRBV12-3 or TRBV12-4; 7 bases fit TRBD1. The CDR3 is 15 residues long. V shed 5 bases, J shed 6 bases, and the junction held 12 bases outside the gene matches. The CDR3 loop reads CASSPQTGLGAEAFF. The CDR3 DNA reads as TGTGCCAGCAGTCCGCAGACAGGGTTGGGCGCTGAAGCTTTCTTT.

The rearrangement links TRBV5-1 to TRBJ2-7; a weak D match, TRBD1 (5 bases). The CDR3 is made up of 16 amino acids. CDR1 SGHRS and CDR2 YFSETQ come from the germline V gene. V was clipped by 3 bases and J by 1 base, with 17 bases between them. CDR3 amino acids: CASSSPPRTNSYEQYF. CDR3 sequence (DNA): TGCGCCAGCAGCTCACCGCCCCGGACAAATTCCTACGAGCAGTACTTC.

The CDR3, as DNA: TGTGCCACCAGTGATCCGGACAGGGGTGTGCATTTT. Encoded protein: CATSDPDRGVHF. The chain couples TRBV24-1 to TRBJ1-5, with 9 bases that match TRBD1. The V gene's germline CDR1 is KGHDR and CDR2 SFDVKD. Germline trimming cut 3 bases from V and 15 bases from J; bases unmatched to any gene: 5. This CDR3 contains 12 residues.

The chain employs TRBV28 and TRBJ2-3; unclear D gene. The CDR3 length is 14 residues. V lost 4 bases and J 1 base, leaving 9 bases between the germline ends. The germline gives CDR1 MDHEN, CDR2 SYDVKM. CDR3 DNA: TGTGCCAGCAGTTCTCTACTCGGCACAGATACGCAGTATTTT. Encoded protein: CASSSLLGTDTQYF.

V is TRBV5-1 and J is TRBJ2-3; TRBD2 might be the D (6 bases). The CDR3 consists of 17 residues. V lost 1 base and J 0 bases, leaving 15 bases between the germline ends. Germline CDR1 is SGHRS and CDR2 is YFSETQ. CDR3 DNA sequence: TGCGCCAGCAGCTTGTGGGGCCTAGCGCTGAGCACAGATACGCAGTATTTT. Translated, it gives CASSLWGLALSTDTQYF.

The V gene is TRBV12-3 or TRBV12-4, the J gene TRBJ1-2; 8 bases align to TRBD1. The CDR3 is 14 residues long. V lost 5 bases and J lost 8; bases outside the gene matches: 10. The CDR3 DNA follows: TGTGCCAGCAGTCCCGCCGACAGGGGCTGGGGCTACACCTTC. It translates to CASSPADRGWGYTF.

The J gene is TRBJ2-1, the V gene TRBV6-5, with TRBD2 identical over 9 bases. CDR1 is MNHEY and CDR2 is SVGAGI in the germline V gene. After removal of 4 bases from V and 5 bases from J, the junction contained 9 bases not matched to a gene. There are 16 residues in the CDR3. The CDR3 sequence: CASSLLTAGGNNEQFF. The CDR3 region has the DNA TGTGCCAGCAGTTTACTTACGGCGGGGGGGAACAATGAGCAGTTCTTC.

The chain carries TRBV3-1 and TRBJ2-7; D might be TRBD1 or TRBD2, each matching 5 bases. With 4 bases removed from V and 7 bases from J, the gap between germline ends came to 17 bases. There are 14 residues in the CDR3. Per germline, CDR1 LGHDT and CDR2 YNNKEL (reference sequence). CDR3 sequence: CASSRTGTTGEQYF. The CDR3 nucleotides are TGTGCCAGCAGCCGTACCGGGACGACGGGGGAGCAGTACTTC.

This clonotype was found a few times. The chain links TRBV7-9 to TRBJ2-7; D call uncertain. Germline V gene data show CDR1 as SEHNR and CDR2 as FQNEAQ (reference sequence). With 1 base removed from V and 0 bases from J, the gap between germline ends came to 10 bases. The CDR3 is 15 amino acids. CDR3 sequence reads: CASSLGQSSSYEQYV. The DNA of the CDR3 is TGTGCCAGCAGCTTAGGCCAGTCTTCCTCCTACGAGCAGTACGTC.

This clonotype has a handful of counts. The CDR3 DNA reads TGTGCCAGCAGTTTCTGGATCCAGGGGCCCCACGAGCAGTACGTC. Translation: CASSFWIQGPHEQYV. The V gene is TRBV27, the J gene TRBJ2-7, with TRBD1 as a possible D gene (6 bases). The CDR3 length is 15 residues. The ends were cut back, 3 bases at V and 5 bases at J, with 17 bases in the middle. Germline V gene data show CDR1 as MNHEY and CDR2 as SMNVEV (reference sequence).

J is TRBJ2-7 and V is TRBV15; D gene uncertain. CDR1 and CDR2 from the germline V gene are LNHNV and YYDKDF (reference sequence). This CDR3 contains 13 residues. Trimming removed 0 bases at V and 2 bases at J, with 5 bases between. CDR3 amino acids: CATSREQTYEQYF. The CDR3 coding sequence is TGTGCCACCAGCAGAGAACAGACCTACGAGCAGTACTTC.

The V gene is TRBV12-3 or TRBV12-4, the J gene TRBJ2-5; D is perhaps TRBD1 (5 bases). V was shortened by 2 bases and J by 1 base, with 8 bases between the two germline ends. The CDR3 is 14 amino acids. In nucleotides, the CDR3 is TGTGCCAGCAGTTTAAAGGGGATCCAAGAGACCCAGTACTTC. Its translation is CASSLKGIQETQYF.

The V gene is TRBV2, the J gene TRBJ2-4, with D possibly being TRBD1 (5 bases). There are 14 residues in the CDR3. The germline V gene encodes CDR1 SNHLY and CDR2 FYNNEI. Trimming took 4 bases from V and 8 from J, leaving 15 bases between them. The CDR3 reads CASSGQGGIDIQYF. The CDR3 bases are TGTGCCAGCAGTGGGCAGGGTGGGATTGACATTCAGTACTTC.

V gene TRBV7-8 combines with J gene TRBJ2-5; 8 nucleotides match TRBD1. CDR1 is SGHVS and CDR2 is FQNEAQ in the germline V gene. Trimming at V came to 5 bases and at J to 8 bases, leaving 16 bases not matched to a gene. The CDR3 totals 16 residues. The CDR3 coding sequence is TGTGCCAGCAGCGGGTCATGGACAGGGACGGGGGACACCCAGTACTTC. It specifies CASSGSWTGTGDTQYF.

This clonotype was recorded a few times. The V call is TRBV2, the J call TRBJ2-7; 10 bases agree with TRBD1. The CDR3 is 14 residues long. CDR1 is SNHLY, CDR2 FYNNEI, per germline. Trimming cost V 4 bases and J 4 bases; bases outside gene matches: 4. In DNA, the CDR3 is TGTGCCAGCAGTGCGGACAGGGGGTTGTACGAGCAGTACTTC. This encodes CASSADRGLYEQYF.

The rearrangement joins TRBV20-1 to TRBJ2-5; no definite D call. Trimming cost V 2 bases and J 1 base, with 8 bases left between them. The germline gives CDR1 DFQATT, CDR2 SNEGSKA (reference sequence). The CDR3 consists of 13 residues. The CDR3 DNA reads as TGCAGTGCTAGAAGGGCAACCCAAGAGACCCAGTACTTC. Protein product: CSARRATQETQYF.

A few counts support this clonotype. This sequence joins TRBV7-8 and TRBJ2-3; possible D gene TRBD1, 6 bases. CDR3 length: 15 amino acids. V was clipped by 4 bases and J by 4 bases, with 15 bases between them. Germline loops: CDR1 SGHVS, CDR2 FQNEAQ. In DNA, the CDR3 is TGTGCCAGCAGCTGGACTTTGGGGGCGGCAGATACGCAGTATTTT. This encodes CASSWTLGAADTQYF.